The 2 T cell receptor beta chains presented below share a single source sample, sequenced in a study of OX40 agonist ivuxolimab in advanced cancers. TCRdb's copy holds only in-frame clones and misses some; the assay was immunoSEQ multiplex PCR. This table has around 84,000 clones, 84% appearing once. Sequencing used CD4+ or CD8+ T cells sorted from blood, obtained in a trial of the OX40 agonist ivuxolimab. The receptors here all came from an adult with an advanced solid tumor such as melanoma, head and neck, liver or kidney cancer.

V usage is TRBV6-1 and J usage is TRBJ1-6; D is ambiguous. The CDR3 spans 14 residues. V lost 4 bases to trimming and J lost 4 bases, with 8 bases between them. CDR1 is MNHNS and CDR2 is SASEGT in the germline V gene. CDR3 DNA sequence: TGTGCCAGCAGTGGTCGATCATATAATTCACCCCTCCACTTT. The encoded protein is CASSGRSYNSPLHF.

The chain combines TRBV14 with TRBJ2-7, with D unclear. Germline V gene lookup returns CDR1 SGHDN and CDR2 FVKESK. The CDR3 sequence is 14 residues long. Between the trimmed V and J ends, which lost 1 base and 3 bases, there was a span of 10 bases. CDR3 nucleotides: TGTGCCAGCAGCCAAGGCGGCCGAAACTACGAGCAGTACTTC. Protein product: CASSQGGRNYEQYF.